This TCR beta chain was retrieved from a study of T-cell reconstitution after alpha-beta-depleted transplantation in children. Study-wide points: Expanded graft clones numbering several hundred reportedly gave rise to alpha-beta T cells about two months after transplant. T-cell numbers and diversity, one year after transplant, stemmed largely from T cells that were newly produced. Recipient T cells and thymic progenitors that survived gave rise to the high TCRbeta diversity observed at day 60 in some patients.

V was cut by 2 bases and J by 4 bases, with 8 bases left in between. Germline CDR1 SGHVS, CDR2 FNYEAQ. This CDR3 is built from 13 residues. This clonotype was picked up a small number of times. Antigen specificity is unknown. Preparation of the TCRbeta library used unique molecular identifiers. TCRdb reprocessed the PCR reads via MiXCR and lists one record per CDR3 protein. This table has about 490,000 distinct CDR3 sequences, about 10% appearing once. This sample comprised PBMCs, obtained before TCRalphabeta/CD19-depleted stem cell transplant. The clonotype was recovered from a child younger than 10 with inherited bone marrow failure, due to receive a stem cell transplant. This chain uses TRBV7-6 with TRBJ1-1; D is uncertain. CDR3 nucleotide sequence: TGTGCCAGCAGCTTATCCGAGAGCACTGAAGCTTTCTTT. This translates into CASSLSESTEAFF.